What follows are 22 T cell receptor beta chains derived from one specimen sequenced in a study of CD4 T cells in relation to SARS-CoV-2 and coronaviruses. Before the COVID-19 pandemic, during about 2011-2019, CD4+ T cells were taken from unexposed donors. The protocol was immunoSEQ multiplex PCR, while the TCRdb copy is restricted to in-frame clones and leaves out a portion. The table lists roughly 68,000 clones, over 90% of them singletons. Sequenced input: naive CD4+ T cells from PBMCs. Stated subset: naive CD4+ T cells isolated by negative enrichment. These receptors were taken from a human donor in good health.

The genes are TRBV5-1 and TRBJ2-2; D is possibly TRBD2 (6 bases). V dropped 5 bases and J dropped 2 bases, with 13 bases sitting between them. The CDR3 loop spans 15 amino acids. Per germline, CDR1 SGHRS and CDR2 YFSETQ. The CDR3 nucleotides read TGCGCCAGCAGGGCTGGGACTTCCAACACCGGGGAGCTGTTTTTT. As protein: CASRAGTSNTGELFF.

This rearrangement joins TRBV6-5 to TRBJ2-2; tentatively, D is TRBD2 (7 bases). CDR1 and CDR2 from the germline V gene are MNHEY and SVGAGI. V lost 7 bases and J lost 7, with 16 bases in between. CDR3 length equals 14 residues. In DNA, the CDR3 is TGTGCCAGCAATCGGGGGGCGAATATCGGGGAGCTGTTTTTT. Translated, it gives CASNRGANIGELFF.

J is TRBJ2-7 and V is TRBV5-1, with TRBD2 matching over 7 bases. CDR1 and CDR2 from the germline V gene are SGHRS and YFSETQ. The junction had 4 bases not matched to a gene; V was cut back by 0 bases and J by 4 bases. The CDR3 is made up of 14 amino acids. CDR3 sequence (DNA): TGCGCCAGCAGCTTGGGACTAGCCCTTTACGAGCAGTACTTC. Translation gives CASSLGLALYEQYF.

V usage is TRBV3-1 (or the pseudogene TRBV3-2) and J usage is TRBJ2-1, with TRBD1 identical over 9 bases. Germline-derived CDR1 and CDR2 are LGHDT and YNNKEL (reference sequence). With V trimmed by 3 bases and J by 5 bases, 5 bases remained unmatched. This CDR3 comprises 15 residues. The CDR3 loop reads CASSQGGQGNNEQFF. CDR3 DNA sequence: TGTGCCAGCAGCCAGGGGGGACAGGGTAACAATGAGCAGTTCTTC.

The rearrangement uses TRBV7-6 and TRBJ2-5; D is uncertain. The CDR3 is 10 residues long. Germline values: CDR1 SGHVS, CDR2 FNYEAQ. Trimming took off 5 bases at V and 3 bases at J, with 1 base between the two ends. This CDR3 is CASSEETQYF. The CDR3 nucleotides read TGTGCCAGCAGCGAAGAGACCCAGTACTTC.

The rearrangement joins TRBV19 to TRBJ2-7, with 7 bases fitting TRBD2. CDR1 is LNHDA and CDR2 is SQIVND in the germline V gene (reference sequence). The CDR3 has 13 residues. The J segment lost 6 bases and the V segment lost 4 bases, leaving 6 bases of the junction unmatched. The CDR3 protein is CASSTGLGTEQYF. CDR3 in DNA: TGTGCCAGTAGTACCGGACTAGGAACCGAGCAGTACTTC. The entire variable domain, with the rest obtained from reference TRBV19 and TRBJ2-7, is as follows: DGGITQSPKYLFRKEGQNVTLSCEQNLNHDAMYWYRQDPGQGLRLIYYSQIVNDFQKGDIAEGYSVSREKKESFPLTVTSAQKNPTAFYLCASSTGLGTEQYFGPGTRLTVT.

The CDR3 coding sequence is TGTGCCAGCAGCTCTTCGGACAGAACAGATACGCAGTATTTT. This codes for CASSSSDRTDTQYF. The chain joins TRBV13 to TRBJ2-3; maybe TRBD1 (6 bases). This CDR3 comprises 14 residues. Trimming removed 4 bases from V and 3 bases from J, with 11 bases in between. The germline gives CDR1 PRHDT, CDR2 FYEKMQ (reference sequence).

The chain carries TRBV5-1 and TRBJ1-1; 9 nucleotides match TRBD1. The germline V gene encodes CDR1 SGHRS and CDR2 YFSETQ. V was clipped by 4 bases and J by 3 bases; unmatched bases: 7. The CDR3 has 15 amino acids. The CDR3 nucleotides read TGCGCCAGCAGCGGGACAGGGCGAGTCGACACTGAAGCTTTCTTT. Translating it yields CASSGTGRVDTEAFF.

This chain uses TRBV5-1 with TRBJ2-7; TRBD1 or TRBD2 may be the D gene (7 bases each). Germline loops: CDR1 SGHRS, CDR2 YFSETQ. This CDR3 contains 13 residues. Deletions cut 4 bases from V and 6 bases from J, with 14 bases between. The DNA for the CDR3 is TGCGCCAGCAGCCAGGGAGGGGGCGGCGAGCAGTACTTC. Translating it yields CASSQGGGGEQYF.

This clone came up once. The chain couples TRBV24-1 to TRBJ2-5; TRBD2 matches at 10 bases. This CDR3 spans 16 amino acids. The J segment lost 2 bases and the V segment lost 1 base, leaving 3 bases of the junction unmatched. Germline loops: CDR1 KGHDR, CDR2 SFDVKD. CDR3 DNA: TGTGCCACCAGTGATTTCTCTAGCGGGGGACAAGAGACCCAGTACTTC. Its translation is CATSDFSSGGQETQYF.

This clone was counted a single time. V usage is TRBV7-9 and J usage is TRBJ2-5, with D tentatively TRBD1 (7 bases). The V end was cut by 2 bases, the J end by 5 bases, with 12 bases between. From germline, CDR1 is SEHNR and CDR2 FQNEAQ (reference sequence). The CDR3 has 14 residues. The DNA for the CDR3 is TGTGCCAGCAGCTTACTGCCAGGGGGGGAGACCCAGTACTTC. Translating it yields CASSLLPGGETQYF.

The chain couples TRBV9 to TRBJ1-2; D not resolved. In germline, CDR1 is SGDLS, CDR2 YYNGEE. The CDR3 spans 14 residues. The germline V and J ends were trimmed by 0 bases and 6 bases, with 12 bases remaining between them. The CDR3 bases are TGTGCCAGCAGCGTAGCCAACCTGGACCATGGCTACACCTTC. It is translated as CASSVANLDHGYTF.

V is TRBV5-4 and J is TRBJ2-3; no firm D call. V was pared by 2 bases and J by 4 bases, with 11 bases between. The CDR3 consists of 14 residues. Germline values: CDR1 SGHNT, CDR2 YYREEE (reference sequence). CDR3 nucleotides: TGTGCCAGCAGCTTCTCACGGAATCCAGATACGCAGTATTTT. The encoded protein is CASSFSRNPDTQYF.

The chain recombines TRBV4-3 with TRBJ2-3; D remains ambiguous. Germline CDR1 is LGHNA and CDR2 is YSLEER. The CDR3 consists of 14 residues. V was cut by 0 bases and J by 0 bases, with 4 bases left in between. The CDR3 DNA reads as TGCGCCAGCAGCCAAGAAGTTAGCACAGATACGCAGTATTTT. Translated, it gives CASSQEVSTDTQYF.

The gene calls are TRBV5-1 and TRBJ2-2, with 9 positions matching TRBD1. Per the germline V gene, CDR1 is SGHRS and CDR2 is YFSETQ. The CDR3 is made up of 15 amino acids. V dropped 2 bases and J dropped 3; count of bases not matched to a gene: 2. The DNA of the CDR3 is TGCGCCAGCAGCTTACGGACAGGGGACACCGGGGAGCTGTTTTTT. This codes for CASSLRTGDTGELFF.

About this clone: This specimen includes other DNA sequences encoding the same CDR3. CDR3 protein: CASSLVAGNTEAFF. The CDR3 nucleotides are TGTGCCAGCAGCTTAGTGGCAGGGAACACTGAAGCTTTCTTT. The V and J genes are TRBV7-8 and TRBJ1-1; unclear D gene. CDR3 length: 14 residues. The germline V gene has CDR1 SGHVS and CDR2 FQNEAQ. The ends were cut back, 1 base at V and 1 base at J, with 7 bases in the middle.

CDR3 nucleotide sequence: TGTGCCAGCTCGCAGGGGGAGGTAGATACGCAGTATTTT. Translated, it gives CASSQGEVDTQYF. The chain uses TRBV18 and TRBJ2-3; a weak D match, TRBD1 (7 bases). The CDR3 is 13 residues long. CDR1 is KGHSH and CDR2 is LQKENI in the germline V gene. V gave up 6 bases and J gave up 5 bases, with 12 bases separating them.

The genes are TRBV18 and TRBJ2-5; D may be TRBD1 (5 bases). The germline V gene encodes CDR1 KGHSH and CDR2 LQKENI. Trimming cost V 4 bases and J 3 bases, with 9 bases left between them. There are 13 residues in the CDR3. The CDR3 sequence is CASSRSREETQYF. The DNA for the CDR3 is TGTGCCAGCTCACGATCCAGGGAAGAGACCCAGTACTTC.

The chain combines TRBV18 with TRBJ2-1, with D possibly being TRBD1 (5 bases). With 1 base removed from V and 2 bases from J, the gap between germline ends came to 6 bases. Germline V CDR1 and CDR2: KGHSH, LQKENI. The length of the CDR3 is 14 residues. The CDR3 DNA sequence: TGTGCCAGCTCACCACGACAGACCTACAATGAGCAGTTCTTC. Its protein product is CASSPRQTYNEQFF.

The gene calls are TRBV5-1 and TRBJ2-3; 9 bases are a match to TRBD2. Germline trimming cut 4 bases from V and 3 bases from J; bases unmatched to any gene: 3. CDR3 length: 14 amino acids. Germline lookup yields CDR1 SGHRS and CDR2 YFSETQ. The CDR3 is CASSTGLATDTQYF. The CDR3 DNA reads TGCGCCAGCAGCACGGGACTAGCTACAGATACGCAGTATTTT.

CDR3 protein: CASSQGTRSYNEQFF. CDR3 coding DNA: TGTGCCAGCAGCCAAGGGACCCGCTCCTACAATGAGCAGTTCTTC. This chain connects TRBV3-1 (or the pseudogene TRBV3-2) to TRBJ2-1, with unresolved D. Germline V gene sequence: CDR1 LGHDT, CDR2 YNNKEL (reference sequence). The V and J ends lost 1 base and 0 bases respectively, with 7 bases between them. This CDR3 has 15 residues.

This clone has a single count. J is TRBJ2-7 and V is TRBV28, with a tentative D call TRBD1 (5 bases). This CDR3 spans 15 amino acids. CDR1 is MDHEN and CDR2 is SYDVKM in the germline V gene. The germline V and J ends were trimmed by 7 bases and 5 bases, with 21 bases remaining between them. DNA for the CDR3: TGTGCCAGCACCCCCACCCGGCAGGGTCGACACGAGCAGTACTTC. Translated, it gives CASTPTRQGRHEQYF.